These 20 T cell receptor beta chains were all obtained from the same sample, sequenced in a study of blood T cell repertoires in COVID-19. Profiling relied on immunoSEQ multiplex PCR, and the TCRdb table lists in-frame clones only, not all of them. The table lists 540,000 or so clones, approximately 88% of them singletons. The material sequenced was peripheral blood. The receptors were sampled from a woman in her 50s with COVID-19, enrolled during active disease.

The V call is TRBV5-1, the J call TRBJ2-2; no clear D. V lost 3 bases and J lost 4, with 10 bases in between. Germline V gene sequence: CDR1 SGHRS, CDR2 YFSETQ. This CDR3 spans 14 amino acids. CDR3 DNA: TGCGCCAGCAGCTCCCAGACTCGCACCGGGGAGCTGTTTTTT. Its translation: CASSSQTRTGELFF.

The genes are TRBV11-2 and TRBJ1-5, with TRBD1 matching over 10 bases. CDR1 and CDR2 (germline): SGHAT, FQNNGV. Losses at the gene ends were 3 bases for V and 4 bases for J; bases not matched to a gene: 3. The length of the CDR3 is 15 residues. The chain's CDR3 is CASSLGTGENQPQHF. DNA of the CDR3: TGTGCCAGCAGCTTGGGGACAGGGGAAAATCAGCCCCAGCATTTT.

As DNA, the CDR3 is TGTGCCAGCTCAGAGGGCATGAACACTGAAGCTTTCTTT. As protein: CASSEGMNTEAFF. This chain joins TRBV18 and TRBJ1-1; D uncertain. The germline V gene encodes CDR1 KGHSH and CDR2 LQKENI. The V and J ends lost 5 bases and 0 bases respectively, with 7 bases between them. This CDR3 comprises 13 residues.

The V gene is TRBV9, the J gene TRBJ1-6, with D hard to call. The CDR3 contains 15 residues. V was clipped by 3 bases and J by 10 bases, with 17 bases between them. Germline V gene sequence: CDR1 SGDLS, CDR2 YYNGEE. The CDR3 sequence is CASSGEGDALSPLHF. The CDR3 DNA follows: TGTGCCAGCAGCGGGGAGGGAGATGCCCTATCACCCCTCCACTTT.

This clone has just one count. This chain uses TRBV6-2 or TRBV6-3 with TRBJ2-7, with 11 bases fitting TRBD2. With 7 bases clipped from V and 4 bases from J, the junction kept 3 bases outside the gene matches. Germline loops: CDR1 MNHEY, CDR2 SVGEGT. The CDR3 is 13 residues long. The DNA of the CDR3 is TGTGCCAGCACCCCTAGCGGGGGGTACGAGCAGTACTTC. Amino acids: CASTPSGGYEQYF.

The V and J genes are TRBV5-1 and TRBJ1-1, with unresolved D. The CDR3 covers 14 residues. The germline V and J ends were trimmed by 0 bases and 7 bases, with 13 bases remaining between them. In germline, CDR1 is SGHRS, CDR2 YFSETQ. The CDR3 sequence: CASSLGGREDEAFF. The CDR3 coding sequence is TGCGCCAGCAGCTTGGGTGGGAGGGAGGATGAAGCTTTCTTT.

This clone was detected only once. The CDR3, as DNA: TGTGCCAGCAGTCAGGACAGGGAGGACTATGGCTACACCTTC. Translation: CASSQDREDYGYTF. The chain is built from TRBV6-5 and TRBJ1-2; 8 positions agree with TRBD1. This CDR3 comprises 14 residues. Germline CDR1 reads MNHEY; CDR2 reads SVGAGI. V shed 5 bases, J shed 3 bases, and the junction held 5 bases outside the gene matches.

The CDR3 DNA reads as TGTGCCAGCAGTGTTCTGGGGGCAGCTGGAAACACCATATATTTT. This translates into CASSVLGAAGNTIYF. The V gene is TRBV2, the J gene TRBJ1-3, with D possibly being TRBD1 (6 bases). The CDR3 spans 15 residues. V was shortened by 4 bases and J by 2 bases, with 12 bases between the two germline ends. Germline V CDR1 and CDR2: SNHLY, FYNNEI. The entire variable domain, with the rest obtained from reference TRBV2 and TRBJ1-3, is as follows: EPEVTQTPSHQVTQMGQEVILRCVPISNHLYFYWYRQILGQKVEFLVSFYNNEISEKSEIFDDQFSVERPDGSNFTLKIRSTKLEDSAMYFCASSVLGAAGNTIYFGEGSWLTVV.

J is TRBJ2-7 and V is TRBV30, with 7 bases aligning to TRBD1. Germline-derived CDR1 and CDR2 are GTSNPN and SVGIG (reference sequence). The CDR3 extends over 15 amino acids. Unmatched junction bases numbered 8, after V lost 1 base and J lost 2 bases. The CDR3 protein is CAWSAKQGSPYEQYF. In DNA, the CDR3 is TGTGCCTGGAGTGCTAAACAGGGGTCGCCCTACGAGCAGTACTTC.

The chain joins TRBV20-1 to TRBJ1-5; D unresolved. Deletions cut 3 bases from V and 2 bases from J, with 5 bases between. Germline V lookup: CDR1 DFQATT, CDR2 SNEGSKA (reference sequence). The CDR3 is 12 residues long. CDR3 nucleotide sequence: TGCAGTGCTAGTCCGGGCAATCAGCCCCAGCATTTT. Its translation is CSASPGNQPQHF.

This sequence joins TRBV6-6 and TRBJ1-5; D may be TRBD1 (5 bases). CDR1 and CDR2 from the germline V gene are MNHNY and SVGAGI (reference sequence). V lost 7 bases and J 1 base, leaving 14 bases between the germline ends. The CDR3 is 15 residues long. The CDR3, as DNA: TGTGCCAGCACCCAGGGTAAAGGGAGCAATCAGCCCCAGCATTTT. Translation: CASTQGKGSNQPQHF.

The chain couples TRBV24-1 to TRBJ2-3; D unresolved. Trimming took off 1 base at V and 7 bases at J, with 5 bases between the two ends. Germline V gives CDR1 KGHDR, CDR2 SFDVKD. CDR3 length: 12 residues. In DNA form, the CDR3 reads TGTGCCACCAGTGATTTAGCGAATACGCAGTATTTT. This gives the protein CATSDLANTQYF.

The chain combines TRBV27 with TRBJ1-1; tentatively, D is TRBD1 (6 bases). V dropped 7 bases and J dropped 4 bases, with 16 bases sitting between them. The CDR3 covers 14 residues. The germline V gene encodes CDR1 MNHEY and CDR2 SMNVEV (reference sequence). CDR3 in amino acids: CASNIGGSLTEAFF. The DNA of the CDR3 is TGTGCCAGCAACATAGGGGGTTCGCTCACTGAAGCTTTCTTT.

The V and J genes are TRBV30 and TRBJ1-2, with a tentative D call TRBD1 (5 bases). The V and J ends lost 3 bases and 6 bases respectively, with 11 bases between them. The CDR3 is 12 amino acids. Per the germline V gene, CDR1 is GTSNPN and CDR2 is SVGIG (reference sequence). Written as DNA, the CDR3 is TGTGCCTGGAGGACAGCCTTCCATGGCTACACCTTC. Translation gives CAWRTAFHGYTF.

This chain joins TRBV5-1 and TRBJ2-3, with 11 bases fitting TRBD1. Germline assignment: CDR1 SGHRS and CDR2 YFSETQ. The CDR3 runs 15 residues. Germline trimming cut 4 bases from V and 3 bases from J; bases unmatched to any gene: 4. The CDR3 loop is CASSDRDRGTDTQYF. The CDR3 DNA reads TGCGCCAGCAGCGACCGGGACAGGGGGACAGATACGCAGTATTTT.

The CDR3 coding sequence is TGTGCCAGCAGAGGGACTAGCGGAGCCTACGAGCAGTACTTC. It yields the protein CASRGTSGAYEQYF. The genes are TRBV27 and TRBJ2-7, with 11 bases that match TRBD2. Trimming cost V 6 bases and J 2 bases; bases outside gene matches: 3. Germline V gives CDR1 MNHEY, CDR2 SMNVEV (reference sequence). The CDR3 runs to 14 residues.

This chain uses TRBV5-5 with TRBJ1-1; D not certain. The CDR3 is 14 amino acids. V was shortened by 0 bases and J by 1 base, with 7 bases between the two germline ends. CDR1 is SGHKS, CDR2 YYEKEE, per germline (reference sequence). CDR3 bases: TGTGCCAGCAGCTTGGCAGATAAGAACACTGAAGCTTTCTTT. Protein product: CASSLADKNTEAFF.

The CDR3 nucleotides are TGCAGTGCGAGTCGGGGGACCTTCACAGATACGCAGTATTTT. It encodes CSASRGTFTDTQYF. The rearrangement joins TRBV20-1 to TRBJ2-3; D perhaps matches TRBD2 (6 bases). Deletions cut 6 bases from V and 2 bases from J, with 15 bases between. Germline V gives CDR1 DFQATT, CDR2 SNEGSKA (reference sequence). This CDR3 contains 14 residues.

The V gene is TRBV2, the J gene TRBJ1-1; D is possibly TRBD1 (5 bases). V lost 8 bases and J 1 base, leaving 14 bases between the germline ends. The germline CDR1 and CDR2 sequences are SNHLY and FYNNEI. The CDR3 has 14 amino acids. This CDR3 reads CASGYRTGNTEAFF. The CDR3 region has the DNA TGTGCCAGCGGTTACAGGACGGGGAACACTGAAGCTTTCTTT.

The gene calls are TRBV5-1 and TRBJ1-4, with D unresolved. Germline loops: CDR1 SGHRS, CDR2 YFSETQ. Trimming removed 1 base at V and 4 bases at J, with 8 bases between. This CDR3 contains 14 residues. The CDR3 DNA sequence: TGCGCCAGCAGCTTGAACAGCTTTAATGAAAAACTGTTTTTT. This codes for CASSLNSFNEKLFF.